The sequence of this T cell receptor (beta chain) was determined in a study of PD-L1 blockade in urothelial cancer. Across the whole study: Atezolizumab therapy began for patients at some point between 2013 and 2014, dosed at 1,200 mg intravenously every 3 weeks.

Using immunoSEQ multiplex PCR, the repertoire was profiled, and TCRdb retains in-frame clones only, with some absent. The sample gives over 100,000 clones, around 93% of which show up once; under 5% is in the top ten. The time point: peripheral blood 6 weeks after treatment start. Patient disease was locally advanced or metastatic urothelial carcinoma. Germline-derived CDR1 and CDR2 are MDHEN and SYDVKM. The CDR3 is 14 residues long. Trimming cost V 8 bases and J 0 bases, with 11 bases left between them. The gene calls are TRBV28 and TRBJ2-1, with D unresolved. The receptor comes from a man aged 60 to 69 with urothelial cancer. Specimen: PBMCs, collected around atezolizumab (anti-PD-L1) treatment. The CDR3 is CASRWASSYNEQFF. The DNA for the CDR3 is TGTGCCAGCCGGTGGGCAAGCTCCTACAATGAGCAGTTCTTC.